This T cell receptor (beta chain) was profiled in a study of blood T cell repertoires in COVID-19. Whole-study context: Sites in the United States, Italy and Spain provided acute and convalescent COVID-19 samples.

Under the authors' procedure: For nucleated cells, counts were estimated from reference gene primer amplification. Sequencing was performed with immunoSEQ multiplex PCR; in TCRdb, only in-frame clones are kept and a portion is missing. That table gives V, J and clone size, and the DNA gave D and trimming. The sample lists roughly 220,000 clones, nearly 90% occurring once. Categorization into cohorts depended on clinical history that participants reported. Exposed study participants had met a COVID-19 case within 2 weeks before entry. Germline loops: CDR1 MNHEY, CDR2 SVGAGI. The CDR3 has 14 residues. Trimming pared 6 bases from V and 7 bases from J, leaving 18 bases between.

This sequence joins TRBV6-5 and TRBJ1-1, with a weak D call TRBD1 (6 bases). Sequencing was performed on PBMCs or T cells enriched from blood (not recorded which). The clonotype originates from a man aged 25 to 40 who had been exposed to COVID-19. CDR3: CASRSGAPGVEAFF. Here the CDR3 DNA reads TGTGCCAGCAGGTCCGGCGCTCCAGGGGTTGAAGCTTTCTTT.